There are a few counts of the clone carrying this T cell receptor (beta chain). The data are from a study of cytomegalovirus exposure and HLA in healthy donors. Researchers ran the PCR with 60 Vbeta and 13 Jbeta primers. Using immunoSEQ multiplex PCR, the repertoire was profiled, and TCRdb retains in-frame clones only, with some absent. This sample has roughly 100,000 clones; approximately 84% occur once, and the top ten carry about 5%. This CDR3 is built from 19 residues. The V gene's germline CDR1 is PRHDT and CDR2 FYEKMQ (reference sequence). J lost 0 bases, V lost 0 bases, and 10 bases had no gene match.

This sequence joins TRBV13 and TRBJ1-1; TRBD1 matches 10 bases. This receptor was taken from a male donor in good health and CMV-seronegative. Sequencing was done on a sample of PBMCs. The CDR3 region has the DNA TGTGCCAGCAGCTTAGGCGGACAGGGGGTTTGGTGGATGAACACTGAAGCTTTCTTT. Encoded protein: CASSLGGQGVWWMNTEAFF.